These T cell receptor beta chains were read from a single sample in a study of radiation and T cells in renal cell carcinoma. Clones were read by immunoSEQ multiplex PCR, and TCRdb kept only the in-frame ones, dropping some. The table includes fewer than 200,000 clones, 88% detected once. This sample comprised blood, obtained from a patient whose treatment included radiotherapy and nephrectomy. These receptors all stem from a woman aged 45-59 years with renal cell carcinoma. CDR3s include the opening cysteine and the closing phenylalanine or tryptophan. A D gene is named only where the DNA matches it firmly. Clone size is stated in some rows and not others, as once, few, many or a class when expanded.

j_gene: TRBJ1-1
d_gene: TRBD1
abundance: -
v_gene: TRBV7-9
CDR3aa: CASSWGQGLTEAFF
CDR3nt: TGTGCCAGCAGCTGGGGACAGGGTTTGACTGAAGCTTTCTTT

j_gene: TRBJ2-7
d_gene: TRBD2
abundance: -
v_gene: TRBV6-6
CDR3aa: CASSYSSGGYEQYF
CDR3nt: TGTGCCAGCAGTTACTCAAGCGGGGGCTACGAGCAGTACTTC

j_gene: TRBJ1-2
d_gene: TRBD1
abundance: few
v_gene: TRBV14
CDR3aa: CASSRDRAFYGYTF
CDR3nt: TGTGCCAGCAGCCGGGACAGGGCCTTTTATGGCTACACCTTC

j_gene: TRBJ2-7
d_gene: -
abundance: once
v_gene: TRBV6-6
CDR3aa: CASSYGGGQGAVEQYF
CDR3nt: TGTGCCAGCAGTTACGGGGGAGGCCAGGGAGCGGTGGAGCAGTACTTC

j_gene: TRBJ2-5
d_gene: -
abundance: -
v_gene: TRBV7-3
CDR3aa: CASSPSGEGETQYF
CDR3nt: TGTGCCAGCAGCCCCTCCGGGGAAGGGGAGACCCAGTACTTC

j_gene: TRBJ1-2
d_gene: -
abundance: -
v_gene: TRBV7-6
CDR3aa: CASSLEPLAGGYTF
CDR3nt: TGTGCCAGCAGCTTAGAGCCCCTCGCTGGGGGCTACACCTTC

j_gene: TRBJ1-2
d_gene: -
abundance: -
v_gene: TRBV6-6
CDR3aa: CASTRAGSYGYTF
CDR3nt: TGTGCCAGCACCCGGGCGGGAAGCTATGGCTACACCTTC

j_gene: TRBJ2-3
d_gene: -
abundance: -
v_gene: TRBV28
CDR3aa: CACRTVSSTDTQYF
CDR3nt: TGTGCCTGTAGGACAGTTTCTAGCACAGATACGCAGTATTTT

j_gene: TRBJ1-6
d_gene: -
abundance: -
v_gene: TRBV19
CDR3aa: CASSIWRGSNNSPLHF
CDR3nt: TGTGCCAGTAGTATATGGAGGGGATCAAATAATTCACCCCTCCACTTT

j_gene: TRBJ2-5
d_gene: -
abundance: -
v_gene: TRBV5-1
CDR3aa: CASSRDMRQETQYF
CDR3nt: TGCGCCAGCAGCCGGGATATGCGGCAAGAGACCCAGTACTTC

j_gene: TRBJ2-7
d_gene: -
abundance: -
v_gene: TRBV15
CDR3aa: CATSRDSVLGYEQYF
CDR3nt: TGTGCCACCAGCAGAGATAGCGTTTTGGGGTACGAGCAGTACTTC

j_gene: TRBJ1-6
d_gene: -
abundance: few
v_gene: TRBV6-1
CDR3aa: CASSDFIGAADNSPLHF
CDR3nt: TGTGCCAGCAGTGATTTCATTGGGGCGGCGGATAATTCACCCCTCCACTTT

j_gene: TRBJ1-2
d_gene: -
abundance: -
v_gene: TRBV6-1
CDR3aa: CAGSPGQYANYGYTF
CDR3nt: TGTGCCGGTAGCCCAGGACAGTACGCTAACTATGGCTACACCTTC

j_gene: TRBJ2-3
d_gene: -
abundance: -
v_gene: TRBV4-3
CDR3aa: CASSQADAGLTDTQYF
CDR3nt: TGCGCCAGCAGCCAAGCGGACGCAGGACTCACAGATACGCAGTATTTT

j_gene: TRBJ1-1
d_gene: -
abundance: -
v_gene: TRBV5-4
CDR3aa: CASSSKGRPNTEAFF
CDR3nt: TGTGCCAGCAGCTCCAAGGGCCGGCCGAACACTGAAGCTTTCTTT

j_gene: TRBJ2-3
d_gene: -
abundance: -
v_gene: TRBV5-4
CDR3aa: CASIRGAGDGTDTQYF
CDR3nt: TGTGCCAGCATTCGGGGGGCCGGAGATGGGACAGATACGCAGTATTTT

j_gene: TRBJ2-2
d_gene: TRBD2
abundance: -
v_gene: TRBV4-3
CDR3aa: CASSQDWAGVSGELFF
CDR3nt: TGCGCCAGCAGCCAAGATTGGGCGGGGGTCTCCGGGGAGCTGTTTTTT

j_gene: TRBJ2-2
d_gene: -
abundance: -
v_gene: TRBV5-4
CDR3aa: CASSLDPSRGNTGELFF
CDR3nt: TGTGCCAGCAGCTTGGATCCTTCGAGGGGGAACACCGGGGAGCTGTTTTTT

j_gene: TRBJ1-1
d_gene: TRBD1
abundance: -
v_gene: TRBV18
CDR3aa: CASSPRDRVWAEAFF
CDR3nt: TGTGCCAGCTCACCTAGGGACAGGGTTTGGGCTGAAGCTTTCTTT

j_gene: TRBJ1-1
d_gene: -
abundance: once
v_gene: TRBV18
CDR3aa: CASSQGNTEAFF
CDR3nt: TGTGCCAGCTCACAGGGCAACACTGAAGCTTTCTTT

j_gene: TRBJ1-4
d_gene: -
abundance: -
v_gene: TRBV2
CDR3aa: CASNGQLNEKLFF
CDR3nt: TGTGCCAGCAATGGACAATTAAATGAAAAACTGTTTTTT

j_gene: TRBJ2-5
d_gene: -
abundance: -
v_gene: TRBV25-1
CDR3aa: CASSDLGGRETQYF
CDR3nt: TGTGCCAGCAGTGATCTCGGGGGGCGGGAGACCCAGTACTTC

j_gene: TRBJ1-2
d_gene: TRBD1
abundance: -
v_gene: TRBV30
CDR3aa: CAWSGAGTGGIYTF
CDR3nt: TGTGCCTGGAGTGGAGCCGGGACAGGGGGGATCTACACCTTC

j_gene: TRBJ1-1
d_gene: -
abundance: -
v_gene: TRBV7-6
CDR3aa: CASSFAENTEAFF
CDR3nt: TGTGCCAGCAGCTTCGCCGAGAACACTGAAGCTTTCTTT

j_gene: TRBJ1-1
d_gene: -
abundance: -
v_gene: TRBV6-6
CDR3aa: CASSPGGRGEAFF
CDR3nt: TGTGCCAGCAGTCCCGGGGGGAGAGGTGAAGCTTTCTTT

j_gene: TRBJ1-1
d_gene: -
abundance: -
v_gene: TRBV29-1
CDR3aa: CSVSKGETEAFF
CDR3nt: TGCAGCGTCTCCAAGGGGGAAACTGAAGCTTTCTTT

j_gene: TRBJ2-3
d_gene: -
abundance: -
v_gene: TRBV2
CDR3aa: CASLDFYVSTDTQYF
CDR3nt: TGTGCCAGCTTGGACTTCTACGTTAGCACAGATACGCAGTATTTT

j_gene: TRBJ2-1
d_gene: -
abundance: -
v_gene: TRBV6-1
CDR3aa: CASTNWAYNEQFF
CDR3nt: TGTGCCAGCACCAATTGGGCCTACAATGAGCAGTTCTTC

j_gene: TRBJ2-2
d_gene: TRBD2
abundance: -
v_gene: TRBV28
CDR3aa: CASRPGGLDTGELFF
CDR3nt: TGTGCCAGCAGGCCGGGGGGGCTGGACACCGGGGAGCTGTTTTTT

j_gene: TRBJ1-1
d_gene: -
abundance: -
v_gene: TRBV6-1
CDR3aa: CASSENGGGLNTEAFF
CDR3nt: TGTGCCAGCAGTGAAAATGGGGGAGGTTTGAACACTGAAGCTTTCTTT

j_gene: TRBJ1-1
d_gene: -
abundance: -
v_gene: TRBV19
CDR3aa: CASGGQKNTEAFF
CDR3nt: TGTGCCAGTGGAGGACAGAAGAACACTGAAGCTTTCTTT

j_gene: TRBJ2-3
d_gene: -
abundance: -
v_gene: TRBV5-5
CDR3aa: CASSLVGAGTDTQYF
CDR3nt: TGTGCCAGCAGCTTGGTGGGGGCTGGCACAGATACGCAGTATTTT

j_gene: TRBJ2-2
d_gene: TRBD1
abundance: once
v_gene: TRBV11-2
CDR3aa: CASGKTGGTGELFF
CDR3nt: TGTGCCAGCGGAAAAACAGGGGGCACCGGGGAGCTGTTTTTT

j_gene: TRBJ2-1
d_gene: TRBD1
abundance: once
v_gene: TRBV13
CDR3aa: CASSPTGAGQFF
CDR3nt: TGTGCCAGCAGCCCGACAGGGGCTGGGCAGTTCTTC

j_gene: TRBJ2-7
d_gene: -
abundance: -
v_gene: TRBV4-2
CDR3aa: CASSQERDSYYEQYF
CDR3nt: TGTGCCAGCAGCCAAGAAAGGGACTCATACTACGAGCAGTACTTC

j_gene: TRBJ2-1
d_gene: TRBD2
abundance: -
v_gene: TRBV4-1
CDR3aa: CASSQDRSGIYNEQFF
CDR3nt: TGCGCCAGCAGCCAAGATAGGAGCGGGATATACAATGAGCAGTTCTTC

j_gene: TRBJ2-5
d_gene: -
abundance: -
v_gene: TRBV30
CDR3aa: CAWSPSGAKQYF
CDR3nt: TGTGCCTGGAGCCCGTCGGGAGCTAAGCAGTACTTC

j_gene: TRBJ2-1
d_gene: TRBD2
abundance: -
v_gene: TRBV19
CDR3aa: CASSIEAGAYNEQFF
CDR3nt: TGTGCCAGTAGTATAGAGGCGGGGGCCTACAATGAGCAGTTCTTC

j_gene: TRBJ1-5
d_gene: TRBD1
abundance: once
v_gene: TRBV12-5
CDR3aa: CASGLSPDRGDQPQHF
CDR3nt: TGTGCTAGTGGTTTGTCCCCGGACAGGGGGGATCAGCCCCAGCATTTT

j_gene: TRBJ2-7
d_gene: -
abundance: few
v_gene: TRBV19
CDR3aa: CASRSGFSYEQYF
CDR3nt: TGTGCCAGTAGATCAGGGTTCTCCTACGAGCAGTACTTC

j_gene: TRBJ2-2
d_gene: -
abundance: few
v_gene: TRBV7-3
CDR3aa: CASSLMAMGDGELFF
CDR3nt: TGTGCCAGCAGCTTAATGGCCATGGGGGACGGGGAGCTGTTTTTT

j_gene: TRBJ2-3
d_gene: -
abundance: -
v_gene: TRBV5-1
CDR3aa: CASSLALSTDTQYF
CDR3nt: TGCGCCAGCAGCTTGGCCCTAAGCACAGATACGCAGTATTTT

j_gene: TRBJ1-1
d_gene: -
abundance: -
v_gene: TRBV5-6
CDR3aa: CASSLVGFSGTEAFF
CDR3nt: TGTGCCAGCAGCTTGGTAGGATTTAGTGGGACTGAAGCTTTCTTT

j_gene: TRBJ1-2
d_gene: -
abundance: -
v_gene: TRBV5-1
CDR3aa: CASSPGPTGYGYTF
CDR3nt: TGCGCCAGCAGCCCGGGTCCTACAGGCTATGGCTACACCTTC

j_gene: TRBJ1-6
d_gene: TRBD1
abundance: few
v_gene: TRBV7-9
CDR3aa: CASGRQGYSPLHF
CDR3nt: TGTGCCAGCGGCCGACAGGGATATTCACCCCTCCACTTT

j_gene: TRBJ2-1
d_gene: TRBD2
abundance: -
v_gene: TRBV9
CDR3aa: CASSGAGGNYNEQFF
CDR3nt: TGTGCCAGCAGCGGAGCGGGGGGAAACTACAATGAGCAGTTCTTC

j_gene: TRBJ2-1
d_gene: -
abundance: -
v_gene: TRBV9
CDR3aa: CASSVGRGGGNEQFF
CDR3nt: TGTGCCAGCAGCGTAGGGAGAGGAGGTGGCAATGAGCAGTTCTTC

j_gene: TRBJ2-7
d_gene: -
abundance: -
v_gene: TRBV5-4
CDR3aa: CASSTAGVLTYEQYF
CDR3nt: TGTGCCAGCAGCACTGCAGGGGTATTAACCTACGAGCAGTACTTC

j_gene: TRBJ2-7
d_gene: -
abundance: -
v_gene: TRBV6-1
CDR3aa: CASSEVVNEQYF
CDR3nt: TGTGCCAGCAGTGAAGTAGTTAACGAGCAGTACTTC

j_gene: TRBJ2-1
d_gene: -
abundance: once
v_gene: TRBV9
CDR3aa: CASSDGGLSYNEQFF
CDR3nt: TGTGCCAGCAGCGACGGGGGCCTATCCTACAATGAGCAGTTCTTC

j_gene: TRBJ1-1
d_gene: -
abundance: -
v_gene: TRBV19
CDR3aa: CASSPGIDTEAFF
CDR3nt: TGTGCCAGTAGTCCTGGGATCGACACTGAAGCTTTCTTT

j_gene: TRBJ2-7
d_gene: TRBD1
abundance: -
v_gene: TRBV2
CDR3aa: CASSDWAGGYEQYF
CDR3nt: TGTGCCAGCAGTGATTGGGCAGGGGGCTACGAGCAGTACTTC

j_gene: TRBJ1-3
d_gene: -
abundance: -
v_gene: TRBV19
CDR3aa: CASGGGMGNTIYF
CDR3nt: TGTGCCAGCGGAGGGGGAATGGGTAACACCATATATTTT

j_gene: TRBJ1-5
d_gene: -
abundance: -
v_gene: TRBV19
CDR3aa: CASTKDSKNQPQHF
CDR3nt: TGTGCCAGTACTAAGGACAGTAAGAATCAGCCCCAGCATTTT

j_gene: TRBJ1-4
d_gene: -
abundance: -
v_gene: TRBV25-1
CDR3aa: CASSDPGSSGEKLFF
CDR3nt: TGTGCCAGCAGTGACCCGGGCAGCAGTGGTGAAAAACTGTTTTTT

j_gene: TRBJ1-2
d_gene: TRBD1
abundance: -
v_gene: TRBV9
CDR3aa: CASSARQGLDYGCTF
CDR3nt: TGTGCCAGCAGCGCACGACAGGGGTTGGACTATGGCTGCACCTTC

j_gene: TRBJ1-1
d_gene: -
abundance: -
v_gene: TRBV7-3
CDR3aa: CASSYGGSVTEAFF
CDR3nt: TGTGCCAGCAGCTATGGGGGCTCGGTGACTGAAGCTTTCTTT

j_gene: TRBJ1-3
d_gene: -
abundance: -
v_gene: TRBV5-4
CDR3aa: CASSSQGNTIYF
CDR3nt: TGTGCCAGCAGCTCACAGGGAAACACCATATATTTT

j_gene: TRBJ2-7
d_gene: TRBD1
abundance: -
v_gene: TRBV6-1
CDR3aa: CASREDRVTYEQYF
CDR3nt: TGTGCCAGCAGGGAGGACAGGGTGACCTACGAGCAGTACTTC